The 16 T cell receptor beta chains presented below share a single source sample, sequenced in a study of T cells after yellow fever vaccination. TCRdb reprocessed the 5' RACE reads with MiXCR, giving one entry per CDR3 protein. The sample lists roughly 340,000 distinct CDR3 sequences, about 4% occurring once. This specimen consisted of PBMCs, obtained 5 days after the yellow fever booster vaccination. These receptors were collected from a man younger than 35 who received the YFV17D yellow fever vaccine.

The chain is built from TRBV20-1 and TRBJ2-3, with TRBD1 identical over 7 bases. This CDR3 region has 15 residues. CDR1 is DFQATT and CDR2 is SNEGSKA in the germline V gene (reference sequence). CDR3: CSLDRAVSSTDTQYF. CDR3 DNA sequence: TGCAGCCTTGACAGGGCAGTTTCTAGCACAGATACGCAGTATTTT.

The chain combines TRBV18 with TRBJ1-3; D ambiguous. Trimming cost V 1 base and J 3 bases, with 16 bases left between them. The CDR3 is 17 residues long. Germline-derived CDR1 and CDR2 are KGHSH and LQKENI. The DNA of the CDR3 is TGTGCCAGCTCACCACAAAGGGCAACTCTGGGTGGAAACACCATATATTTT. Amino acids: CASSPQRATLGGNTIYF.

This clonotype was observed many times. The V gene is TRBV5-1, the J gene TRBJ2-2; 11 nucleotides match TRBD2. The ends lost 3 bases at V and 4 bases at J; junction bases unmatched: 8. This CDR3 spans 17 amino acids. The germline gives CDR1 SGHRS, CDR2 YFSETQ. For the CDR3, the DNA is TGCGCCAGCAGCTCGCCGGGACTAGCGGATTCCACCGGGGAGCTGTTTTTT. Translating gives CASSSPGLADSTGELFF.

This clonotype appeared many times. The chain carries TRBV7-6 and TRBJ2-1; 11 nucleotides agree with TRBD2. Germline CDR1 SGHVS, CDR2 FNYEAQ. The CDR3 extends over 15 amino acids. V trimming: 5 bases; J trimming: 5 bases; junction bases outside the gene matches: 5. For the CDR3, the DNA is TGTGCCAGCAGCCCCCTAGCGGGGGGAGACAATGAGCAGTTCTTC. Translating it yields CASSPLAGGDNEQFF. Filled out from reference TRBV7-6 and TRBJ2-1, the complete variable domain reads GAGVSQSPRYKVTKRGQDVALRCDPISGHVSLYWYRQALGQGPEFLTYFNYEAQQDKSGLPNDRFSAERPEGSISTLTIQRTEQRDSAMYRCASSPLAGGDNEQFFGPGTRLTVL.

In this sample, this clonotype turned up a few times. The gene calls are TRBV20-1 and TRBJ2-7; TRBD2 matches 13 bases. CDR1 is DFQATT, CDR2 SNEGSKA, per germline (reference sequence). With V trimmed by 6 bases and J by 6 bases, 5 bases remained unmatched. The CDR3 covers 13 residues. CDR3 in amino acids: CSARLAGGREQYF. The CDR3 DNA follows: TGCAGTGCCAGACTAGCGGGGGGTCGCGAGCAGTACTTC.

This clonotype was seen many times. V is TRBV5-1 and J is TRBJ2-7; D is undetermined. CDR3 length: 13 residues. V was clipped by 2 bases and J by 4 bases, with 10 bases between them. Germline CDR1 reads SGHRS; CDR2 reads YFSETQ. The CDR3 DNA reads TGCGCCAGCAGCTTTAGGGCGGATTACGAGCAGTACTTC. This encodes CASSFRADYEQYF. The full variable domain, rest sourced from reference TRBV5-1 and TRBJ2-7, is KAGVTQTPRYLIKTRGQQVTLSCSPISGHRSVSWYQQTPGQGLQFLFEYFSETQRNKGNFPGRFSGRQFSNSRSEMNVSTLELGDSALYLCASSFRADYEQYFGPGTRLTVT.

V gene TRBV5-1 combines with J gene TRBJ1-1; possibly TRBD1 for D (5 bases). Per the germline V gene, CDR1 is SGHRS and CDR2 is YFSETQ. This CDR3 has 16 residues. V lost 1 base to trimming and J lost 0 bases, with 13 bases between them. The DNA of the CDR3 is TGCGCCAGCAGCTTGTGGCGGGGACGGATGAACACTGAAGCTTTCTTT. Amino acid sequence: CASSLWRGRMNTEAFF.

CDR3 residues: CASSLTPSANTQYF. In nucleotides, the CDR3 is TGTGCCAGCAGCTTAACGCCTAGCGCTAATACGCAGTATTTT. V gene TRBV7-8 combines with J gene TRBJ2-3; tentatively, D is TRBD2 (6 bases). The CDR3 is 14 amino acids. V was cut by 2 bases and J by 7 bases, with 13 bases left in between. Looked up from germline, CDR1 is SGHVS and CDR2 is FQNEAQ.

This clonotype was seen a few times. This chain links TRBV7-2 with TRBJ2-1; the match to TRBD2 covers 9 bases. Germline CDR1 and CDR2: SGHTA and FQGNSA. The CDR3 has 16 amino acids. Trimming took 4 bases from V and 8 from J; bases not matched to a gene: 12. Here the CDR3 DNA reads TGTGCCAGCAGCTGGGCCGGGACCGCGGGGGGGGATGAGCAGTTCTTC. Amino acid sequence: CASSWAGTAGGDEQFF.

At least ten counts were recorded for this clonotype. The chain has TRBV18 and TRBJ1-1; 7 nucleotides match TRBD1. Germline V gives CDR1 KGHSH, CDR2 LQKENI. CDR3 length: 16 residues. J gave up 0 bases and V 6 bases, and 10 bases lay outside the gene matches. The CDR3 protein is CASSERQGTMNTEAFF. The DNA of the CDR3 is TGTGCCAGCTCCGAGCGACAGGGAACTATGAACACTGAAGCTTTCTTT.

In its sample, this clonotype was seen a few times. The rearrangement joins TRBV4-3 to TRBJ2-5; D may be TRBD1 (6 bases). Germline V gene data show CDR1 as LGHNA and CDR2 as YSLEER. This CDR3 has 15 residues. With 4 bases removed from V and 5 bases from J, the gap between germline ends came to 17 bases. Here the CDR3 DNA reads TGCGCCAGCAGCCGAGTGAAGGGGGTCCCGGAGACCCAGTACTTC. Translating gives CASSRVKGVPETQYF.

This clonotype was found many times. The CDR3: CASSLGTANPYGYTF. The CDR3 DNA reads as TGTGCCAGCAGCTTAGGGACAGCTAATCCCTATGGCTACACCTTC. This chain joins TRBV7-9 and TRBJ1-2; tentative D call: TRBD1 (6 bases). CDR3 length: 15 amino acids. Germline V CDR1 and CDR2: SEHNR, FQNEAQ (reference sequence). Trimming cost V 1 base and J 4 bases, with 13 bases left between them. The entire variable domain, with the rest obtained from reference TRBV7-9 and TRBJ1-2, is as follows: DTGVSQNPRHKITKRGQNVTFRCDPISEHNRLYWYRQTLGQGPEFLTYFQNEAQLEKSRLLSDRFSAERPKGSFSTLEIQRTEQGDSAMYLCASSLGTANPYGYTFGSGTRLTVV.

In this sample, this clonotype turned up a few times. The CDR3, as DNA: TGTGCCAGCAGTTTCCGGGACAGGGGGCTGTGGGAGGGAGCTTTCTTT. This encodes CASSFRDRGLWEGAFF. The chain recombines TRBV28 with TRBJ1-1, with 12 bases fitting TRBD1. Germline V lookup: CDR1 MDHEN, CDR2 SYDVKM. V was clipped by 3 bases and J by 10 bases; unmatched bases: 12. The CDR3 extends over 16 amino acids.

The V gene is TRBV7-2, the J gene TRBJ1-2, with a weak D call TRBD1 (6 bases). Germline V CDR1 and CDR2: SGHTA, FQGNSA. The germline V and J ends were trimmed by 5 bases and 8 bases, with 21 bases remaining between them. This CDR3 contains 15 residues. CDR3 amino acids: CASSPLAGGQEGYTF. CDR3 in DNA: TGTGCCAGCAGCCCCTTAGCGGGGGGGCAGGAAGGCTACACCTTC. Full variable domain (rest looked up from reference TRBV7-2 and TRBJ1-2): GAGVSQSPSNKVTEKGKDVELRCDPISGHTALYWYRQSLGQGLEFLIYFQGNSAPDKSGLPSDRFSAERTGGSVSTLTIQRTQQEDSAVYLCASSPLAGGQEGYTFGSGTRLTVV.

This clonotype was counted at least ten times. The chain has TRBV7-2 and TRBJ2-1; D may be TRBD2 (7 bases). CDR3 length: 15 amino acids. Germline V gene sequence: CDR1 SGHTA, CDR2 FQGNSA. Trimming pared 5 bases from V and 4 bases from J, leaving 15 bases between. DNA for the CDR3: TGTGCCAGCAGCCAAAGGGGGGGAAGATACAATGAGCAGTTCTTC. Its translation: CASSQRGGRYNEQFF.

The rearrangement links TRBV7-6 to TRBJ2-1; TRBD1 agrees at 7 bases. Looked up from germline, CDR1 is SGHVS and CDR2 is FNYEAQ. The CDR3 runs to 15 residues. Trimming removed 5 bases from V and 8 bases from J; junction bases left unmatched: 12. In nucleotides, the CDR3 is TGTGCCAGCAGCCGCGCGGATAGGGGGCTGGATGAGCAGTTCTTC. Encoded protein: CASSRADRGLDEQFF.